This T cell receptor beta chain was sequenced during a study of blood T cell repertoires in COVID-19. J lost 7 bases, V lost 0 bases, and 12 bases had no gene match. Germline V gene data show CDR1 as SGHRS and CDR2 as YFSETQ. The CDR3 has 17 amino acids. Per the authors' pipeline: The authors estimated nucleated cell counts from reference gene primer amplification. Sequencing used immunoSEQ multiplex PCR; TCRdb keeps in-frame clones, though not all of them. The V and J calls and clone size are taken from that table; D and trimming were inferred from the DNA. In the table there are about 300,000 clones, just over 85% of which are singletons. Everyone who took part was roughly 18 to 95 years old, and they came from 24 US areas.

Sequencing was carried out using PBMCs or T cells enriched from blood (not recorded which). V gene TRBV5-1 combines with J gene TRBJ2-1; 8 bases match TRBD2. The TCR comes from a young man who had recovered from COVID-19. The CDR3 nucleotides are TGCGCCAGCAGCTTGGGGCCCGGGGCTAGCGGGCAAAATGAGCAGTTCTTC. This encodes CASSLGPGASGQNEQFF. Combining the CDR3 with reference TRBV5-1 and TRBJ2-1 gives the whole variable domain KAGVTQTPRYLIKTRGQQVTLSCSPISGHRSVSWYQQTPGQGLQFLFEYFSETQRNKGNFPGRFSGRQFSNSRSEMNVSTLELGDSALYLCASSLGPGASGQNEQFFGPGTRLTVL.